This T cell receptor (beta chain) came from a study of blood T cell repertoires in COVID-19. Study overall: Acute-phase and convalescent COVID-19 samples originated in the United States, Italy and Spain. Nucleic acid was either cDNA or gDNA, and it came from T cells, B-cell-depleted T cells, or PBMCs.

Per the original data handling: Reference gene primers were amplified, and this amplification served to estimate nucleated cell counts. Repertoires were generated with immunoSEQ multiplex PCR, while TCRdb's copy carries only in-frame clones and drops some. V and J calls and clone size come straight from that table; D and trimming were deduced from the DNA. The table shows 300,000 to 350,000 clones, with around 90% occurring only once. The germline gives CDR1 MGHRA, CDR2 YSYEKL. The CDR3 contains 15 residues. Germline trimming cut 4 bases from V and 7 bases from J; bases unmatched to any gene: 5. This sequence was found in a young man with active or convalescent COVID-19. V usage is TRBV4-1 and J usage is TRBJ1-6; 9 nucleotides line up with TRBD1. The sample taken for sequencing was peripheral blood. The CDR3 bases are TGCGCCAGCAGCCTAGGGACAGGGATAAATTCACCCCTCCACTTT. Encoded protein: CASSLGTGINSPLHF.